Listed below are T cell receptor beta chains from one sample, sequenced in a study of monozygotic twins with inflammatory bowel disease. TCRdb derives one entry per CDR3 protein from the 5' RACE reads, leaving out DNA. The sample includes 300,000 to 350,000 distinct CDR3 sequences. Input material: blood. Receptors were obtained from a human donor with ulcerative colitis or Crohn's disease, or a healthy co-twin of an affected twin (not recorded which). Both conserved end residues are part of each CDR3.

TRBJ2-6 | TRBV11-3 | CASSEVGTGHYSSGANVLTF
TRBJ1-1 | TRBV20-1 | CSATPPWDTEAFF
TRBJ1-2 | TRBV12-3/TRBV12-4 | CASSLGSQSGYTF
TRBJ1-5 | TRBV5-1 | CASSLAGGVRQPQHF
TRBJ2-2 | TRBV3-1 | CASSQVRALGNTGELFF
TRBJ1-1 | TRBV20-1 | CSARARRFGEAFF
TRBJ2-1 | TRBV11-2 | CASLLAGGSVEQFF
TRBJ2-7 | TRBV27 | CASSFSRDFSYEQYF
TRBJ2-3 | TRBV5-1 | CASRTVERDTQYF
TRBJ2-1 | TRBV4-1 | CASSQPRDRVYNEQFF
TRBJ1-6 | TRBV20-1 | CSAIGPNNSPLHF
TRBJ2-2 | TRBV10-3 | CAISDRSGRSGELFF
TRBJ1-3 | TRBV12-3/TRBV12-4 | CASSPGTGSFSGNTIYF
TRBJ2-2 | TRBV3-1 | CASSQEWGLGGSNTGELFF
TRBJ2-5 | TRBV6-5 | CASSQGWERTQYF
TRBJ2-7 | TRBV3-1 | CASSQAGEGTYEQYF
TRBJ2-1 | TRBV19 | CASSLGSRGGRKANEQFF
TRBJ2-5 | TRBV10-3 | CAISELAGGQETQYF
TRBJ2-2 | TRBV27 | CASIGRNTGELFF
TRBJ2-1 | TRBV4-1 | CASSQDRDIEQFF
TRBJ2-3 | TRBV28 | CASGSPRGTTDTQYF
TRBJ2-1 | TRBV28 | CASSTHRGVDNEQFF
TRBJ2-2 | TRBV5-1 | CASSLRGQGDPGELFF
TRBJ2-7 | TRBV7-8 | CASSALAGRVYEQYF
TRBJ2-7 | TRBV27 | CASSLYFNPSYEQYF
TRBJ2-1 | TRBV20-1 | CSATTGVSYNEQFF
TRBJ2-7 | TRBV20-1 | CSATGAGGEQYF
TRBJ1-1 | TRBV7-2 | CASSAWLETEAFF
TRBJ2-1 | TRBV5-6 | CASSFKGTAYNEQFF
TRBJ2-5 | TRBV20-1 | CSARDGRLSGEHSF
TRBJ2-5 | TRBV5-1 | CASRVQSVQGETQYF
TRBJ1-5 | TRBV30 | CAWDKSRDQPQHF
TRBJ1-4 | TRBV27 | CASSRSADYEKLFF
TRBJ2-5 | TRBV5-1 | CASSPDRGSQETQYF
TRBJ2-3 | TRBV20-1 | CSASNSGDASTDTQYF
TRBJ1-1 | TRBV12-3/TRBV12-4 | CAIGTGKGSEAFF
TRBJ2-3 | TRBV3-1 | CASSQGAGRFTDTQYF
TRBJ2-3 | TRBV28 | CASSPLGRRADTQYF
TRBJ2-7 | TRBV20-1 | CSARRAGVSLLGEQYF
TRBJ1-6 | TRBV15 | CATSRVDRSNSPLHF
TRBJ2-1 | TRBV6-5 | CASSYGFYNEQFF
TRBJ1-2 | TRBV20-1 | CSAYPRDRRYGYTF
TRBJ2-5 | TRBV3-1 | CASSQDGLAGPQSQETQYF